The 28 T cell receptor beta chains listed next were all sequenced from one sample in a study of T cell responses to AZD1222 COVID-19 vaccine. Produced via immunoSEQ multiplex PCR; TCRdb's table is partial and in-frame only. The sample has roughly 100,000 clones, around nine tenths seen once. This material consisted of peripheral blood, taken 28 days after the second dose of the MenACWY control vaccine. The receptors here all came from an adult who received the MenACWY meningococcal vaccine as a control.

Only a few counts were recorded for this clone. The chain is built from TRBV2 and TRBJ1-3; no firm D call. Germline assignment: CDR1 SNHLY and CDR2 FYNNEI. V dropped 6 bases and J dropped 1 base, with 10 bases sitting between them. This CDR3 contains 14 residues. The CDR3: CASRQGASGNTIYF. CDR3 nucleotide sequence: TGTGCCAGCAGGCAAGGAGCTTCTGGAAACACCATATATTTT.

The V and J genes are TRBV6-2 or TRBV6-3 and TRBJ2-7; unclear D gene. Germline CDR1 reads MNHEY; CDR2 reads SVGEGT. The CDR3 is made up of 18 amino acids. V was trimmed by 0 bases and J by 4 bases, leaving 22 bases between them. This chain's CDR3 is CASSYSRGRALYQYEQYF. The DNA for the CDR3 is TGTGCCAGCAGTTACTCGAGAGGAAGGGCCTTGTACCAGTACGAGCAGTACTTC.

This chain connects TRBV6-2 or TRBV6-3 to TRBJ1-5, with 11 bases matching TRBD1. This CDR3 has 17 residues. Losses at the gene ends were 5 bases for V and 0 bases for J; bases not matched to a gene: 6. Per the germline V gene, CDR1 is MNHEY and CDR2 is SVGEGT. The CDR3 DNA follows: TGTGCCAGCAGTAAACGGACAGGGGGCTATAGCAATCAGCCCCAGCATTTT. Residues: CASSKRTGGYSNQPQHF.

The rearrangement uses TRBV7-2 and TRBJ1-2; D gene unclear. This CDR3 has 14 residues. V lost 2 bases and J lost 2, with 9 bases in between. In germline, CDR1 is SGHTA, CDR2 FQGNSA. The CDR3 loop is CASSLNQGNYGYTF. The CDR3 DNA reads TGTGCCAGCAGCTTAAATCAAGGGAACTATGGCTACACCTTC.

CDR3 in amino acids: CASSLSPNTGELFF. The CDR3 DNA reads TGTGCCAGCAGTTTATCCCCGAACACCGGGGAGCTGTTTTTT. The V and J genes are TRBV28 and TRBJ2-2, with D unresolved. V was cut by 1 base and J by 0 bases, with 3 bases left in between. This CDR3 is built from 14 residues. Germline V gene data show CDR1 as MDHEN and CDR2 as SYDVKM.

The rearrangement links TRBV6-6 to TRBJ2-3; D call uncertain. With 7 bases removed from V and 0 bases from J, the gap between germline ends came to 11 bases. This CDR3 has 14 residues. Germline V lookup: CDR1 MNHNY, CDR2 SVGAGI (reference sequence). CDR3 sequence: CASTLGLSTDTQYF. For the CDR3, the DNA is TGTGCCAGCACCCTGGGTCTGAGCACAGATACGCAGTATTTT.

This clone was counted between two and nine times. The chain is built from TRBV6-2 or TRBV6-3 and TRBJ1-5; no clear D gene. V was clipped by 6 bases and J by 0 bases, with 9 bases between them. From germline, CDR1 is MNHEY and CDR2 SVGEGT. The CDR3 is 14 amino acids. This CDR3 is CASSRIVSNQPQHF. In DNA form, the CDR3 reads TGTGCCAGCAGCCGAATTGTTAGCAATCAGCCCCAGCATTTT.

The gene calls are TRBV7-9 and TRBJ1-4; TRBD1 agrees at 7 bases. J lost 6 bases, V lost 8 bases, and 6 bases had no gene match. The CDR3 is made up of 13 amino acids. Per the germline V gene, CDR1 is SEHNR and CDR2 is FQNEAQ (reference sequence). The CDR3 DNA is TGTGCCAGCGGCTCAGGGGGACATGAAAAACTGTTTTTT. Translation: CASGSGGHEKLFF.

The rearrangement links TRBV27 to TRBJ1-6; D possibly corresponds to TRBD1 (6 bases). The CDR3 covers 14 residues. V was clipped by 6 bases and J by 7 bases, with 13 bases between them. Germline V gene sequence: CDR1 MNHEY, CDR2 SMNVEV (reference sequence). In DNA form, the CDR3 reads TGTGCCAGCAGAGTGAGGGGGTCCAATTCACCCCTCCACTTT. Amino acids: CASRVRGSNSPLHF.

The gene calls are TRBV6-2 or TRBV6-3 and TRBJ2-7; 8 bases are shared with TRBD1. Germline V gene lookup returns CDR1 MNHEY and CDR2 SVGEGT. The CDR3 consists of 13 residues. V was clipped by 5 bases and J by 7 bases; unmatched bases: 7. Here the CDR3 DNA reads TGTGCCAGCAGTGACAGGGGAGTGGGGGAGCAGTACTTC. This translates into CASSDRGVGEQYF.

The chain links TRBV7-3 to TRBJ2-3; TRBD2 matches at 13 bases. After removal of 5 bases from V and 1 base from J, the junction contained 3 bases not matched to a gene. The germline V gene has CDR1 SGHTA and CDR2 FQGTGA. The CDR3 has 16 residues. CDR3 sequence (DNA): TGTGCCAGCAGCGATGGACTAGCGGGGGGCACAGATACGCAGTATTTT. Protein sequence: CASSDGLAGGTDTQYF.

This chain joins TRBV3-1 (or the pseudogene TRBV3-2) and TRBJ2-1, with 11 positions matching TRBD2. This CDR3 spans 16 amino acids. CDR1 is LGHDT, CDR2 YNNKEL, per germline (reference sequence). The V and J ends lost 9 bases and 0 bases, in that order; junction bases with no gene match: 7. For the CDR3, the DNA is TGTGCCAGTAGTAGCGGGGGGGGTAGCTCCTACAATGAGCAGTTCTTC. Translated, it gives CASSSGGGSSYNEQFF.

For the CDR3, the DNA is TGTGCCAGCAGCTTCTATAATCGGGACTTGAGATCAGATACGCAGTATTTT. It translates to CASSFYNRDLRSDTQYF. This chain connects TRBV5-5 to TRBJ2-3, with a possible D match to TRBD2 (6 bases). This CDR3 has 17 amino acids. Trimming removed 2 bases at V and 4 bases at J, with 20 bases between. Per germline, CDR1 SGHKS and CDR2 YYEKEE (reference sequence).

The CDR3 DNA reads as TGTGCCAGCAGTTCCCCAGGGGGCAGGGACACTGAAGCTTTCTTT. Its translation: CASSSPGGRDTEAFF. The rearrangement uses TRBV28 and TRBJ1-1; 8 bases agree with TRBD1. Per germline, CDR1 MDHEN and CDR2 SYDVKM. V shed 4 bases, J shed 3 bases, and the junction held 7 bases outside the gene matches. CDR3 length: 15 amino acids. Together with reference TRBV28 and TRBJ1-1, the CDR3 gives the full variable domain: DVKVTQSSRYLVKRTGEKVFLECVQDMDHENMFWYRQDPGLGLRLIYFSYDVKMKEKGDIPEGYSVSREKKERFSLILESASTNQTSMYLCASSSPGGRDTEAFFGQGTRLTVV.

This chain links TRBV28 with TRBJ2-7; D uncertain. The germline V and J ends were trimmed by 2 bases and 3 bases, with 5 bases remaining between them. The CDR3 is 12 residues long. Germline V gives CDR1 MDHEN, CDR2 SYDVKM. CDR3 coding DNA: TGTGCCAGCAGTTTAGAAGACTACGAGCAGTACTTC. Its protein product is CASSLEDYEQYF.

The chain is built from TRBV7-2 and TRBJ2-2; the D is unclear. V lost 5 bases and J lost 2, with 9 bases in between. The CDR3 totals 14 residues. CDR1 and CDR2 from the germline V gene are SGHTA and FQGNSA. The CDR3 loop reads CASSTTSNTGELFF. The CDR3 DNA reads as TGTGCCAGCAGCACCACATCTAACACCGGGGAGCTGTTTTTT.

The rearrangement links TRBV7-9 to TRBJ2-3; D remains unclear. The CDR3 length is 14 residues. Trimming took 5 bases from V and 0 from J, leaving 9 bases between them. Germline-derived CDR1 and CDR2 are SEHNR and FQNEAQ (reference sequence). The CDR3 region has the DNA TGTGCCAGCAGCGTCCGTTATAGCACAGATACGCAGTATTTT. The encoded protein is CASSVRYSTDTQYF.

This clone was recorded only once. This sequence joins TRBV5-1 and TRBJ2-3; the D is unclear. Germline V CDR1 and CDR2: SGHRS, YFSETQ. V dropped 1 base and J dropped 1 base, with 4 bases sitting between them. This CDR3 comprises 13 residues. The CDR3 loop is CASSLLGTDTQYF. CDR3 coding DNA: TGCGCCAGCAGCTTGCTGGGCACAGATACGCAGTATTTT. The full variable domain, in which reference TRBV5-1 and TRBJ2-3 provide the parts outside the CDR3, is KAGVTQTPRYLIKTRGQQVTLSCSPISGHRSVSWYQQTPGQGLQFLFEYFSETQRNKGNFPGRFSGRQFSNSRSEMNVSTLELGDSALYLCASSLLGTDTQYFGPGTRLTVL.

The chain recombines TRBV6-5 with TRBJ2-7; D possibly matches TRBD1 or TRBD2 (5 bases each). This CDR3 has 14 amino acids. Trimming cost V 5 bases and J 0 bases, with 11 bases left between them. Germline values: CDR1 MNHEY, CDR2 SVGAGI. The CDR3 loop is CASSPEGSSYEQYF. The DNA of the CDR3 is TGTGCCAGCAGTCCCGAGGGGTCCTCCTACGAGCAGTACTTC.

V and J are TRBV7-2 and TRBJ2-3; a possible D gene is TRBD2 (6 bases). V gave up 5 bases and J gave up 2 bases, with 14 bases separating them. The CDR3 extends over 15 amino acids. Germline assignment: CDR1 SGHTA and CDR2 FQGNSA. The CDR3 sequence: CASSDPGGDTDTQYF. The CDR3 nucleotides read TGTGCCAGCAGCGACCCCGGGGGAGACACAGATACGCAGTATTTT.

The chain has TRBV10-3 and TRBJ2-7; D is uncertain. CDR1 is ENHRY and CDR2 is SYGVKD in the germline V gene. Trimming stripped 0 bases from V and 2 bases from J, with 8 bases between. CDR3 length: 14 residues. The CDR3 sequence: CAISESATPYEQYF. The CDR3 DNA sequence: TGTGCCATCAGTGAGTCTGCAACGCCCTACGAGCAGTACTTC.

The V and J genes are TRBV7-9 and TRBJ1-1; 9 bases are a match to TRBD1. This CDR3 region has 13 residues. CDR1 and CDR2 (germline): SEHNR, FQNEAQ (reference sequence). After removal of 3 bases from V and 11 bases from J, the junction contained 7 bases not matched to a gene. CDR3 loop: CASSLGFTGGAFF. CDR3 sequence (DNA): TGTGCCAGCAGCTTGGGATTCACAGGGGGCGCTTTCTTT.

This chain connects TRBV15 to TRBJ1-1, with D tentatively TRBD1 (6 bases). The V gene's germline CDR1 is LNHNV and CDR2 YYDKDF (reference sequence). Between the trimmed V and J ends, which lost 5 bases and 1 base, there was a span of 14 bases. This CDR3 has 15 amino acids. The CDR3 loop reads CATSRGGDGNTEAFF. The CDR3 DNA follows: TGTGCCACCAGCCGAGGGGGGGATGGGAACACTGAAGCTTTCTTT.

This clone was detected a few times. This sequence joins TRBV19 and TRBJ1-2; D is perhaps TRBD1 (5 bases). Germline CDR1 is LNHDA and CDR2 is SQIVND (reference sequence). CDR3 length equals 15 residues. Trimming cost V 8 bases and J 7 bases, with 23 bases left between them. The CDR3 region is CASALRVAGISGYTF. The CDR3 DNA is TGTGCCAGTGCCCTAAGGGTCGCAGGGATCTCTGGCTACACCTTC.

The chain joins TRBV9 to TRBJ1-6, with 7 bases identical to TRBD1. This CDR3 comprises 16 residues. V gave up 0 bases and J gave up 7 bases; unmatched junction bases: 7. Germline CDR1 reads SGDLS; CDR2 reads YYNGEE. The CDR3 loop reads CASSVDRGASNSPLHF. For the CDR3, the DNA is TGTGCCAGCAGCGTAGACAGGGGCGCTTCCAATTCACCCCTCCACTTT.

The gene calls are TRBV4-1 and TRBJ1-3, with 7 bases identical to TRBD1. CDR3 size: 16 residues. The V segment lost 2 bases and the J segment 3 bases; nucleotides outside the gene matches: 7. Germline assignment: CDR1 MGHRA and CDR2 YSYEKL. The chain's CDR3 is CASSQHPQGGGNTIYF. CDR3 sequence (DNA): TGCGCCAGCAGCCAACACCCTCAGGGGGGTGGAAACACCATATATTTT.

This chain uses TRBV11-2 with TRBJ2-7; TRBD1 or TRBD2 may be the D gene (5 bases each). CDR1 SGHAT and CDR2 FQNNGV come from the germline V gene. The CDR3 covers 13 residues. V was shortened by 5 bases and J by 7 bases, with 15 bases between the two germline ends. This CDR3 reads CASSPRDVKEQYF. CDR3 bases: TGTGCCAGCAGCCCCCGGGACGTTAAGGAGCAGTACTTC.

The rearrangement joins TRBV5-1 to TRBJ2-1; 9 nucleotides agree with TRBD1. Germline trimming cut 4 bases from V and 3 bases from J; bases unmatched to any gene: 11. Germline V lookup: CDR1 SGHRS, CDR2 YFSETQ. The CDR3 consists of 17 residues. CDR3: CASSDSPQGAGYNEQFF. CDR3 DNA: TGCGCCAGCAGCGACTCACCACAGGGGGCAGGCTACAATGAGCAGTTCTTC.